This T cell receptor beta chain was identified in a study of vaccination and CD4 T cells after COVID-19. Germline trimming cut 6 bases from V and 5 bases from J; bases unmatched to any gene: 11. Germline CDR1 reads SSHAT; CDR2 reads FNYEAQ (reference sequence). The CDR3 runs to 15 residues. Treatment in this sample: roughly 10-day PBMC culture with coronavirus spike peptide pools or control peptides (ViraFEST assay). Those CD4+ T cells from the unexposed donor predate the COVID-19 pandemic (2011-2018). Cultured CD4+ T cells had their DNA profiled by the Oncomine TCR Beta short-read assay. TCRdb passed the PCR reads through MiXCR, listing each CDR3 protein once. The table lists some 7,000 distinct CDR3 sequences, 33% of them singletons. On this clonotype itself: Its antigen is unidentified.

This receptor was taken from a human donor in good health. Sequenced: CD4+ T cells from blood, cultured in vitro. The genes are TRBV7-7 and TRBJ2-7; 9 positions agree with TRBD1. The CDR3 region is CASSPNRGLRNEQYF. CDR3 coding DNA: TGTGCCAGCAGTCCAAACAGGGGGCTGAGAAACGAGCAGTACTTC.